This T cell receptor beta chain was identified in a study of identical twins. This clonotype showed up just a few times. Its matching antigen is unknown. MiXCR, run by TCRdb on the 5' RACE reads, gives a single entry per CDR3 protein. The table includes hundreds of thousands of distinct CDR3 sequences, approximately 13% detected once. Findings and caveats of the study: Within beta out-of-frame sequences, the excess sharing observed between twins was weaker.

Germline loops: CDR1 MNHNS, CDR2 SASEGT. V gave up 5 bases and J gave up 4 bases, with 12 bases separating them. This CDR3 has 14 residues. This same sample was also part of a study on yellow fever vaccine responses in identical twins.

The rearrangement links TRBV6-1 to TRBJ1-3; D ambiguous. The TCR was taken from a woman aged 18-30 years in good health. Sequenced input: PBMCs. For the CDR3, the DNA is TGTGCCAGCAGTCGAGCAGAGTTGGGAAACACCATATATTTT. It specifies CASSRAELGNTIYF.